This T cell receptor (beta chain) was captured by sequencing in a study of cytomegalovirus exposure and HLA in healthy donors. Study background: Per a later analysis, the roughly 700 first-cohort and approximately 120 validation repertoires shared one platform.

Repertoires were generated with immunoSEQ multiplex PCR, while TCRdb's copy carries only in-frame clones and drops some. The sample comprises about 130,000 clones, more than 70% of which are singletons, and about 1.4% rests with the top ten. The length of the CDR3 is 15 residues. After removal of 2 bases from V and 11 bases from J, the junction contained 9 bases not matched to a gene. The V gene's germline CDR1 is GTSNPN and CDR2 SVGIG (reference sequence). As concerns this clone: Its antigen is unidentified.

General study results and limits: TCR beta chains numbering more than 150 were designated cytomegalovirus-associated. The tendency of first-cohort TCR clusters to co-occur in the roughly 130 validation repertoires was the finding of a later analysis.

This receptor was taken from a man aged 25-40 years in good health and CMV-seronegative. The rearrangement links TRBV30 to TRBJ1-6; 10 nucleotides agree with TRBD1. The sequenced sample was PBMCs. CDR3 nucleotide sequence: TGTGCCTGGAGTCCCCGGGACAGGGGAGGTCCACCCCTCCACTTT. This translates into CAWSPRDRGGPPLHF.